The T cell receptor beta chain under discussion was sequenced for a study of beta chain features in type 1 diabetes. Findings and caveats of the study: People with Type 1 diabetes carried modestly yet significantly shorter TCRB CDR3s in all four CD4+ subsets. Since sequencing was performed on cDNA, cells with high TCR expression could be over-represented.

Sorting gave populations that all exceeded 95% purity. On this clone: Its antigen is unknown.

Per germline, CDR1 MGHRA and CDR2 YSYEKL. Trimming removed 3 bases from V and 0 bases from J; junction bases left unmatched: 4. The CDR3 contains 17 residues. Reverse transcription of all isolated RNA meant that expressed TCRB transcripts were sequenced. Measured with immunoSEQ multiplex PCR; TCRdb has only the in-frame clones, and not every one. The sample yields just under 150,000 clones, about 13% seen once. The receptor comes from a man between 18 and 29 years old with type 1 diabetes. The rearrangement joins TRBV4-1 to TRBJ2-3, with 12 bases that match TRBD2. Sequencing was performed on central memory CD4+ T cells from blood. The CDR3 spells CASSQGLAGPSTDTQYF. CDR3 bases: TGCGCCAGCAGCCAGGGACTAGCGGGCCCTAGCACAGATACGCAGTATTTT.